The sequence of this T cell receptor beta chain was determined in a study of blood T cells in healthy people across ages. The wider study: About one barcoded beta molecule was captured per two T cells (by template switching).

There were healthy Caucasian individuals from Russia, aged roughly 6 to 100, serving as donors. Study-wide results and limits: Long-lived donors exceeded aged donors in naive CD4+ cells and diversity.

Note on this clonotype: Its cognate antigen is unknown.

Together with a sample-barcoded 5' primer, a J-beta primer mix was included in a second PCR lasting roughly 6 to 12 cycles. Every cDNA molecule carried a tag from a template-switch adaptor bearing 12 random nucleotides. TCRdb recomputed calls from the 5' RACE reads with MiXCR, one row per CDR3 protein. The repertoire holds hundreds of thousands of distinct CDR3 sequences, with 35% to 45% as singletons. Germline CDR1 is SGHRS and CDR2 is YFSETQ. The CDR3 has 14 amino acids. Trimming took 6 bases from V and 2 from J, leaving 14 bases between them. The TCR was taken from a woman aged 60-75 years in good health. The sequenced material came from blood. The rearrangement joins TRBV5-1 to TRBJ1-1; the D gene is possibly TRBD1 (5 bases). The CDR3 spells CASTPGQPNTEAFF. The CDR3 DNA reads TGCGCCAGCACCCCGGGGCAGCCCAACACTGAAGCTTTCTTT.